The present entry profiles one T cell receptor beta chain with its context. The data were produced by immunoSEQ multiplex PCR, yet TCRdb's version contains in-frame clones alone and is incomplete. The repertoire holds 2.3 million or so clones, about 92% seen once, with about 0.39% in the top ten. This sample is drawn from a study of shared clonotypes between healthy human individuals. About the study: Each donor had three CD4 naive, three CD4 memory, two CD8 naive and one CD8 memory plate.

The sequenced sample consisted of naive CD4+ T cells from PBMCs. Specified subset: CD45RA+ positively selected. This receptor was identified in a man aged 18 to 29 in good health. Some clones in this sample may be carry-over from other donors' samples.

Written as DNA, the CDR3 is TGCGCCAGCAGCATGGAGGCTAGCGGGAGTCTGGCCTACGAGCAGTACTTC. It specifies CASSMEASGSLAYEQYF. This rearrangement joins TRBV5-1 to TRBJ2-7, with 10 bases that match TRBD2. CDR3 length equals 17 residues. After removal of 4 bases from V and 2 bases from J, the junction contained 12 bases not matched to a gene. Per the germline V gene, CDR1 is SGHRS and CDR2 is YFSETQ.